This record looks at one T cell receptor beta chain sequence and its context. One junction end does not reproduce the germline sequence, and a read error may be involved. From the RT-PCR reads, TCRdb called clonotypes with MiXCR, one entry per CDR3 protein. The repertoire holds around 700,000 distinct CDR3 sequences, around 14% seen once, with roughly 4% in the top ten. Germline V gene sequence: CDR1 ENHRY, CDR2 SYGVKD. The CDR3 extends over 11 amino acids. This clonotype was sampled from a female donor in good health, serving as a healthy control. The chain couples TRBV10-3 to TRBJ2-7, with D possibly matching TRBD2 (6 bases). The sample taken for sequencing was memory CD4+ T cells from blood. The CDR3 spells CVISGGNEQYF. The DNA of the CDR3 is TGTGTCATCAGTGGGGGGAACGAGCAGTACTTC.